This T cell receptor (beta chain) was sequenced in a study of OX40 agonist ivuxolimab in advanced cancers. Across the whole study: Administration of intravenous ivuxolimab to patients occurred every 2 weeks at 0.01 to 10 mg/kg. Partial responses, seen in three patients, involved one hepatocellular carcinoma and two cutaneous melanomas.

Clones were sequenced by immunoSEQ multiplex PCR, and TCRdb holds only the in-frame ones, with some missing. The sample lists about 70,000 clones, 70% to 90% occurring once. A remark on this clone: Its antigen is undetermined.

Whole-study findings and limits: Clonal expansion from baseline to week 6 occurred in both CD4+ and CD8+ T cells.

The sequencing used CD4+ or CD8+ T cells sorted from blood, collected in a trial of the OX40 agonist ivuxolimab. This sequence was found in an adult with an advanced solid tumor such as melanoma, head and neck, liver or kidney cancer.

Here the CDR3 DNA reads TGTGCCAGCAGCTTAGGCAGGGGGAACACTGAAGCTTTCTTT. Translating gives CASSLGRGNTEAFF. V and J are TRBV11-2 and TRBJ1-1, with D possibly TRBD1 on 6 matching bases. This CDR3 region has 14 residues. Germline CDR1 reads SGHAT; CDR2 reads FQNNGV. The germline V and J ends were trimmed by 1 base and 1 base, with 7 bases remaining between them.